These 27 T cell receptor beta chains were sequenced from one sample in a study of CD8 T cells in Susac syndrome. The RNA input was about 0.5 to 1 ug, and it was reverse transcribed with random hexamers. MiXCR, run by TCRdb on the immunoSEQ multiplex PCR reads, gives a single entry per CDR3 protein. The sample contains 130,000 to 150,000 distinct CDR3 sequences, around 94% of which appear only once. The material sequenced was CD8+ T cells from PBMCs. The receptors come from a human donor in good health.

The V gene is TRBV7-3, the J gene TRBJ2-1; 8 nucleotides line up with TRBD2. The trim removed 4 bases at V and 5 bases at J, leaving 10 bases unmatched. Germline CDR1 is SGHTA and CDR2 is FQGTGA. The length of the CDR3 is 16 residues. Here the CDR3 reads CASSSGLAGINNEQFF. Here the CDR3 DNA reads TGTGCCAGCAGCTCGGGTTTAGCGGGAATCAACAATGAGCAGTTCTTC. Combining the CDR3 with reference TRBV7-3 and TRBJ2-1 gives the whole variable domain GAGVSQTPSNKVTEKGKYVELRCDPISGHTALYWYRQSLGQGPEFLIYFQGTGAADDSGLPNDRFFAVRPEGSVSTLKIQRTERGDSAVYLCASSSGLAGINNEQFFGPGTRLTVL.

The chain carries TRBV7-2 and TRBJ2-3; TRBD2 aligns across 8 bases. Looked up from germline, CDR1 is SGHTA and CDR2 is FQGNSA. The CDR3 loop spans 16 amino acids. J gave up 2 bases and V 1 base, and 5 bases lay outside the gene matches. The CDR3 DNA is TGTGCCAGCAGCTTAGGAGCGGGAGTTCCCACAGATACGCAGTATTTT. The encoded protein is CASSLGAGVPTDTQYF. The full variable domain, its missing parts supplied by reference TRBV7-2 and TRBJ2-3, is GAGVSQSPSNKVTEKGKDVELRCDPISGHTALYWYRQSLGQGLEFLIYFQGNSAPDKSGLPSDRFSAERTGGSVSTLTIQRTQQEDSAVYLCASSLGAGVPTDTQYFGPGTRLTVL.

The CDR3 DNA reads TGCAGCGTTGAAGACGAAGGGGGTGGAAACACCATATATTTT. It specifies CSVEDEGGGNTIYF. The chain uses TRBV29-1 and TRBJ1-3; perhaps TRBD1 as D (6 bases). CDR1 and CDR2 (germline): SQVTM, ANQGSEA. Trimming shortened V by 0 bases and J by 3 bases, and 9 bases separated the two germline ends. The CDR3 totals 14 residues.

J is TRBJ1-3 and V is TRBV29-1; 8 bases agree with TRBD1. This CDR3 has 13 residues. V was clipped by 4 bases and J by 9 bases; unmatched bases: 8. The germline V gene encodes CDR1 SQVTM and CDR2 ANQGSEA. In DNA, the CDR3 is TGCAGCGTTGCCCCGCCGGGACAGGCCACCATATATTTT. Protein: CSVAPPGQATIYF.

The chain is built from TRBV7-8 and TRBJ2-7, with 7 bases that match TRBD1. Germline CDR1 SGHVS, CDR2 FQNEAQ. This CDR3 is 13 amino acids long. Trimming took 4 bases from V and 1 from J; bases not matched to a gene: 1. The CDR3 DNA follows: TGTGCCAGCAGCTGGGGACAGTCCTACGAGCAGTACTTC. This sequence encodes CASSWGQSYEQYF.

The CDR3 region is CASSPYPGTGFEQYF. The CDR3 coding sequence is TGTGCCAGCAGCCCCTACCCCGGGACAGGGTTCGAGCAGTACTTC. The chain is built from TRBV9 and TRBJ2-7; 9 bases line up with TRBD1. The J segment lost 6 bases and the V segment lost 4 bases, leaving 11 bases of the junction unmatched. Germline CDR1 SGDLS, CDR2 YYNGEE. This CDR3 spans 15 amino acids. The entire variable domain, with the rest obtained from reference TRBV9 and TRBJ2-7, is as follows: DSGVTQTPKHLITATGQRVTLRCSPRSGDLSVYWYQQSLDQGLQFLIQYYNGEERAKGNILERFSAQQFPDLHSELNLSSLELGDSALYFCASSPYPGTGFEQYFGPGTRLTVT.

CDR3 DNA: TGTGCCACCCCCGGGACTCCCCCGGTCAATGAGCAGTTCTTC. This gives the protein CATPGTPPVNEQFF. The V call is TRBV2, the J call TRBJ2-1, with D possibly being TRBD2 (6 bases). Deletions cut 10 bases from V and 6 bases from J, with 19 bases between. CDR1 is SNHLY, CDR2 FYNNEI, per germline. The CDR3 has 14 amino acids.

This sequence joins TRBV29-1 and TRBJ1-2, with D perhaps TRBD1 (6 bases). The V gene's germline CDR1 is SQVTM and CDR2 ANQGSEA. CDR3 length: 13 residues. V lost 2 bases and J lost 4, with 11 bases in between. In DNA form, the CDR3 reads TGCAGCGTTGAACTTCAGGGGCTCTATGGCTACACCTTC. It is translated as CSVELQGLYGYTF.

This chain connects TRBV14 to TRBJ2-2, with D unclear. Deletions cut 1 base from V and 5 bases from J, with 8 bases between. There are 14 residues in the CDR3. The V gene's germline CDR1 is SGHDN and CDR2 FVKESK. In DNA, the CDR3 is TGTGCCAGCAGCCAAGTCGGGCGGACCGGGGAGCTGTTTTTT. Translation: CASSQVGRTGELFF.

This chain joins TRBV5-1 and TRBJ2-7; D gene unclear. Trimming cost V 5 bases and J 3 bases, with 12 bases left between them. Germline CDR1 is SGHRS and CDR2 is YFSETQ. The CDR3 consists of 13 residues. For the CDR3, the DNA is TGCGCCAGCAGAGAGGACGGCCGCTACGAGCAGTACTTC. Translating it yields CASREDGRYEQYF.

The V call is TRBV18, the J call TRBJ2-1, with D perhaps given as TRBD1 or TRBD2 (7 bases each). V gave up 6 bases and J gave up 12 bases, with 12 bases separating them. Germline V gene lookup returns CDR1 KGHSH and CDR2 LQKENI. The CDR3 length is 11 residues. CDR3 DNA: TGTGCCAGCTCCCCCAGGGGGGGGCAGTTCTTC. It specifies CASSPRGGQFF.

The gene calls are TRBV9 and TRBJ2-7, with D unresolved. Trimming stripped 0 bases from V and 6 bases from J, with 13 bases between. Germline CDR1 reads SGDLS; CDR2 reads YYNGEE. The CDR3 is made up of 14 amino acids. As DNA, the CDR3 is TGTGCCAGCAGCGTAGGCAGATATTGGAGCGAGCAGTACTTC. It translates to CASSVGRYWSEQYF.

The count of this clonotype is one. V and J are TRBV6-2 or TRBV6-3 and TRBJ2-5; D assignment may be TRBD1 or TRBD2 (5 bases each). Germline CDR1 and CDR2: MNHEY and SVGEGT. Deletions cut 5 bases from V and 1 base from J, with 14 bases between. The CDR3 is 15 residues long. CDR3 loop: CASSPLSGTQETQYF. CDR3 DNA: TGTGCCAGCAGTCCCCTCTCCGGGACCCAAGAGACCCAGTACTTC.

This chain connects TRBV20-1 to TRBJ2-5; TRBD2 is a possible D gene (5 bases). The V gene lost 0 bases and the J gene lost 4 bases, with 15 bases spanning the gap. There are 15 residues in the CDR3. CDR1 and CDR2 from the germline V gene are DFQATT and SNEGSKA (reference sequence). This CDR3 reads CSARERGSFGETQYF. The DNA for the CDR3 is TGCAGTGCTAGAGAAAGAGGGAGCTTCGGAGAGACCCAGTACTTC.

The J gene is TRBJ2-7, the V gene TRBV6-2 or TRBV6-3; the D gene is possibly TRBD1 (5 bases). With 2 bases removed from V and 3 bases from J, the gap between germline ends came to 11 bases. CDR3 size: 14 residues. Germline V gives CDR1 MNHEY, CDR2 SVGEGT. The chain's CDR3 is CASSYQGRGYEQYF. CDR3 sequence (DNA): TGTGCCAGCAGTTACCAGGGAAGGGGCTACGAGCAGTACTTC.

V usage is TRBV18 and J usage is TRBJ1-1; D gene uncertain. This CDR3 is 13 amino acids long. Germline CDR1 reads KGHSH; CDR2 reads LQKENI. The ends were cut back, 3 bases at V and 7 bases at J, with 12 bases in the middle. CDR3 coding DNA: TGTGCCAGCTCACCCCCTTTACGCGTTGAAGCTTTCTTT. Residues: CASSPPLRVEAFF.

V gene TRBV27 combines with J gene TRBJ2-5, with D possibly matching TRBD2 (5 bases). This CDR3 has 14 residues. The V end lost 5 bases, the J end lost 7 bases, and 17 bases lay between the germline ends. Germline-derived CDR1 and CDR2 are MNHEY and SMNVEV (reference sequence). The CDR3 reads CASSEPRARGTQYF. The CDR3 coding sequence is TGTGCCAGCAGTGAACCGCGGGCACGTGGGACCCAGTACTTC.

The chain has TRBV7-9 and TRBJ2-7; D may be TRBD1 (6 bases). This CDR3 region has 15 residues. The V gene's germline CDR1 is SEHNR and CDR2 FQNEAQ (reference sequence). V lost 4 bases and J lost 2, with 15 bases in between. The chain's CDR3 is CASSSDDRLPYEQYF. The CDR3 DNA is TGTGCCAGCAGCTCCGACGACAGGTTACCCTACGAGCAGTACTTC. Full variable domain (missing parts from reference TRBV7-9 and TRBJ2-7): DTGVSQNPRHKITKRGQNVTFRCDPISEHNRLYWYRQTLGQGPEFLTYFQNEAQLEKSRLLSDRFSAERPKGSFSTLEIQRTEQGDSAMYLCASSSDDRLPYEQYFGPGTRLTVT.

The chain carries TRBV7-9 and TRBJ2-7, with D possibly matching TRBD2 (6 bases). Germline CDR1 is SEHNR and CDR2 is FQNEAQ (reference sequence). Trimming removed 1 base from V and 6 bases from J, with 16 bases in between. The length of the CDR3 is 15 residues. CDR3 coding DNA: TGTGCCAGCAGCTTAGTCCAGACTAGGGGCGGCGAGCAGTACTTC. Its protein is CASSLVQTRGGEQYF.

The J gene is TRBJ2-1, the V gene TRBV28; D might be TRBD2 (5 bases). The CDR3 is 14 residues long. Germline loops: CDR1 MDHEN, CDR2 SYDVKM. V lost 3 bases to trimming and J lost 1 base, with 7 bases between them. CDR3 coding DNA: TGTGCCAGCAGTTTCCAGCGGTCCTACAATGAGCAGTTCTTC. Translating it yields CASSFQRSYNEQFF.

This rearrangement joins TRBV7-9 to TRBJ2-1; 7 positions match TRBD2. The CDR3 is made up of 14 amino acids. The V and J ends lost 1 base and 8 bases, in that order; junction bases with no gene match: 5. Per the germline V gene, CDR1 is SEHNR and CDR2 is FQNEAQ (reference sequence). The CDR3 here is CASSLVVAGHEQFF. The CDR3 region has the DNA TGTGCCAGCAGCTTAGTCGTAGCGGGTCATGAGCAGTTCTTC.

The rearrangement links TRBV28 to TRBJ2-1; the match to TRBD1 covers 11 bases. This CDR3 has 14 residues. The germline V gene has CDR1 MDHEN and CDR2 SYDVKM. V trimming: 6 bases; J trimming: 10 bases; junction bases outside the gene matches: 8. The DNA for the CDR3 is TGTGCCAGCAGGGACAGGGGGCTTGAAGAAGAGCAGTTCTTC. It is translated as CASRDRGLEEEQFF.

The gene calls are TRBV9 and TRBJ2-7; 10 nucleotides line up with TRBD1. The CDR3 extends over 15 amino acids. The V gene's germline CDR1 is SGDLS and CDR2 YYNGEE. J gave up 2 bases and V 2 bases, and 4 bases lay outside the gene matches. This CDR3 reads CASSVGTGETYEQYF. CDR3 sequence (DNA): TGTGCCAGCAGCGTCGGGACAGGGGAGACCTACGAGCAGTACTTC. The variable domain in full, completed from reference TRBV9 and TRBJ2-7, reads DSGVTQTPKHLITATGQRVTLRCSPRSGDLSVYWYQQSLDQGLQFLIQYYNGEERAKGNILERFSAQQFPDLHSELNLSSLELGDSALYFCASSVGTGETYEQYFGPGTRLTVT.

The chain employs TRBV28 and TRBJ1-5, with a possible D match to TRBD1 (5 bases). The V end was cut by 5 bases, the J end by 7 bases, with 18 bases between. This CDR3 spans 15 amino acids. The germline V gene encodes CDR1 MDHEN and CDR2 SYDVKM. The CDR3 sequence: CASSLSRGGGQPQHF. CDR3 bases: TGTGCCAGCAGTCTAAGCCGGGGCGGAGGGCAGCCCCAGCATTTT.

The chain uses TRBV25-1 and TRBJ2-7; D call uncertain. The CDR3 extends over 10 amino acids. CDR1 and CDR2 from the germline V gene are MGHDK and SYGVNS. With 10 bases removed from V and 6 bases from J, the gap between germline ends came to 10 bases. The CDR3 sequence is CATRLGEQYF. CDR3 in DNA: TGTGCCACCCGGCTGGGCGAGCAGTACTTC.

The chain uses TRBV7-8 and TRBJ2-4, with D maybe TRBD1 (5 bases). The CDR3 spans 15 residues. The V end lost 4 bases, the J end lost 8 bases, and 18 bases lay between the germline ends. Germline CDR1 is SGHVS and CDR2 is FQNEAQ. CDR3 residues: CASSSHFRVWDIQYF. CDR3 sequence (DNA): TGTGCCAGCAGCTCCCACTTCAGGGTATGGGACATTCAGTACTTC.

The V call is TRBV5-1, the J call TRBJ1-1; 9 nucleotides line up with TRBD1. The CDR3 is 15 amino acids. Germline lookup yields CDR1 SGHRS and CDR2 YFSETQ. V lost 1 base, J lost 1 base, and 2 bases stayed unmatched. CDR3 sequence reads: CASSLTTGGNTEAFF. Here the CDR3 DNA reads TGCGCCAGCAGCTTGACGACAGGGGGGAACACTGAAGCTTTCTTT.